This T cell receptor (beta chain) was captured by sequencing in a study of blood T cell repertoires in COVID-19. The wider study: Sites in the United States, Italy and Spain provided acute and convalescent COVID-19 samples. T cells, B-cell-depleted T cells, or PBMCs supplied cDNA or gDNA.

Trimming cost V 4 bases and J 4 bases, with 9 bases left between them. The CDR3 has 12 amino acids. Per germline, CDR1 SGHNT and CDR2 YYREEE (reference sequence). Original handling: Reference gene primers were amplified, and this amplification served to estimate nucleated cell counts. Here immunoSEQ multiplex PCR was the method, and the copy in TCRdb shows in-frame clones only, minus some. From that table come the V and J calls and clone size; the DNA was used to work out D and trimming. The sample consists of about 110,000 clones, over 65% of them appearing once. The TCR originated in a woman between 35 and 50 years old with acute or convalescent COVID-19. This rearrangement joins TRBV5-4 to TRBJ2-7, with D maybe TRBD2 (6 bases). The sample consisted of peripheral blood. The CDR3 protein is CASSAGSYEQYF. The CDR3 bases are TGTGCCAGCAGCGCCGGGAGTTACGAGCAGTACTTC.